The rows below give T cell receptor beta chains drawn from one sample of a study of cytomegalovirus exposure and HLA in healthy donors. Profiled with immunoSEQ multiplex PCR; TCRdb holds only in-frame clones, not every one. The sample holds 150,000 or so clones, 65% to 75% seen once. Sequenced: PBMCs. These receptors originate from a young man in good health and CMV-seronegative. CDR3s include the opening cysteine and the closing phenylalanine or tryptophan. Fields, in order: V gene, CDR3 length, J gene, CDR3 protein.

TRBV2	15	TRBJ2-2	CASTRTGSNTGELFF
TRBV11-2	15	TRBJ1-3	CASSLYGGSGNTIYF
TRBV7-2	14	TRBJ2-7	CASSPHPSSYEQYF
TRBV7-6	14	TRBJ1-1	CASRQYRGSTEAFF
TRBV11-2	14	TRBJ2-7	CASSQGQETYEQYF
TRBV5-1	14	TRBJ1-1	CASSSGQLNTEAFF
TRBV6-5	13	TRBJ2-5	CASSGRGGETQYF
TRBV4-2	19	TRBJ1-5	CASSQEQGALIYSNQPQHF
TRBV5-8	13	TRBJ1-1	CASSRGANTEAFF
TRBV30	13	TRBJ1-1	CAWSTGLNTEAFF
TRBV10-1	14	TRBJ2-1	CASSFSGTGNEQFF
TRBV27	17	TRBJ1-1	CASSLHGRLTKWTEAFF
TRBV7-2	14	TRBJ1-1	CASSLAQGNFEAFF
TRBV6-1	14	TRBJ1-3	CASSGQGDGNTIYF
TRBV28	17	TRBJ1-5	CASSFPGGDYSNQPQHF
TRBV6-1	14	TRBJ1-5	CASERQSNNQPQHF
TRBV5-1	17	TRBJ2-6	CASSFGSTRAGANGLTF
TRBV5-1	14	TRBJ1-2	CASKKEASNYGYTF
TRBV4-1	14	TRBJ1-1	CASSLGGVNTEAFF
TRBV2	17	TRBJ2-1	CASSGAGLAGGYNEQFF
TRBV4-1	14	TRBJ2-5	CASSQVSLQETQYF
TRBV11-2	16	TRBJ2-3	CASSSGTSGVIDTQYF